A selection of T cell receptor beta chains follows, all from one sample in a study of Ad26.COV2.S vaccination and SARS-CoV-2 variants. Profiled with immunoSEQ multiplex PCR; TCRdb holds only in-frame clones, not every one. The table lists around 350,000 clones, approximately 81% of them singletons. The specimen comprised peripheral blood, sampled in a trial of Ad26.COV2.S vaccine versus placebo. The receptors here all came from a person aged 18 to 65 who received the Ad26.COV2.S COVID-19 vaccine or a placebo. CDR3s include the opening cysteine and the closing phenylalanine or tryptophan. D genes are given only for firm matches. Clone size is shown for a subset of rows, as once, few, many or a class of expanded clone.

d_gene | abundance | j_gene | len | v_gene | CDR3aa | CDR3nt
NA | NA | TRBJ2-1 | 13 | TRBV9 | CASSVAARREQFF | TGTGCCAGCAGCGTAGCTGCCCGGCGAGAGCAGTTCTTC
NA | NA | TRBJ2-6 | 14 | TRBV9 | CASSFTSGANVLTF | TGTGCCAGCAGCTTCACATCTGGGGCCAACGTCCTGACTTTC
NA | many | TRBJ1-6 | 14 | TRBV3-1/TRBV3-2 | CASSQGGVDSPLHF | TGTGCCAGCAGCCAAGGGGGGGTAGATTCACCCCTCCACTTT
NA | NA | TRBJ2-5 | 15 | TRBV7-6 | CASSLGGGYQETQYF | TGTGCCAGCAGCTTAGGGGGTGGATACCAAGAGACCCAGTACTTC
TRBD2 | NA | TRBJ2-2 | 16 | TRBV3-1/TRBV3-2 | CASRPGTSGEAGELFF | TGTGCCAGCAGACCAGGGACTAGCGGGGAGGCCGGGGAGCTGTTTTTT
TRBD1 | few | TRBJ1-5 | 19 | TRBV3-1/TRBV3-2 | CASSQERRDRGRVSQPQHF | TGTGCCAGCAGCCAAGAGAGAAGGGACAGGGGGCGCGTTTCACAGCCCCAGCATTTT
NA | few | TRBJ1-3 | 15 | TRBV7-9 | CASSLGESCVYTIYF | TGTGCCAGCAGCTTGGGGGAGAGTTGTGTATACACCATATATTTT
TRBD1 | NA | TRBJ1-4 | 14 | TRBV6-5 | CASSYSGGREKLFF | TGTGCCAGCAGTTACTCAGGGGGCCGTGAAAAACTGTTTTTT
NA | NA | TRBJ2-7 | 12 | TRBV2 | CASSEGFYEQYF | TGTGCCAGCAGTGAGGGATTCTACGAGCAGTACTTC
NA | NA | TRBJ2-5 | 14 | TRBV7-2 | CASSFSRRVETQYF | TGTGCCAGCAGCTTTAGCAGGAGGGTCGAGACCCAGTACTTC
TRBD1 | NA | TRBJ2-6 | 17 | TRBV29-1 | CSVGPGQPVPGANVLTF | TGCAGCGTTGGTCCGGGACAGCCGGTACCTGGGGCCAACGTCCTGACTTTC
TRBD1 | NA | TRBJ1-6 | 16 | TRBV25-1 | CASRGLRDRENSPLHF | TGTGCCAGCAGAGGACTCAGGGACAGGGAGAATTCACCCCTCCACTTT
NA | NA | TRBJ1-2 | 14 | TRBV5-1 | CASRPRTENYGYTF | TGCGCCAGCAGACCTAGGACAGAGAACTATGGCTACACCTTC
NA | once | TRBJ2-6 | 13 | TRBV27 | CASRPTTGPVLTF | TGTGCCAGCAGACCTACTACAGGGCCAGTCCTGACTTTC
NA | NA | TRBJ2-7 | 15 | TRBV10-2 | CASSLQASSSYEQYF | TGCGCCAGCAGCCTTCAGGCTAGCTCCTCCTACGAGCAGTACTTC
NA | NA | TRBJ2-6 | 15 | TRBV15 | CATSTPYSGANVLTF | TGTGCCACCAGCACGCCTTACTCTGGGGCCAACGTCCTGACTTTC
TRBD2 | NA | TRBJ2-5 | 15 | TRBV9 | CASSVVAGGGETQYF | TGTGCCAGCAGCGTAGTAGCGGGAGGAGGAGAGACCCAGTACTTC
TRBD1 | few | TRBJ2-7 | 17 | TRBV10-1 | CASRTRQGWSGLYEQYF | TGCGCCAGCAGAACTAGACAGGGTTGGAGTGGCTTATACGAGCAGTACTTC
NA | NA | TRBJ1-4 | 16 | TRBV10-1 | CASSESSEGSNEKLFF | TGCGCCAGCAGTGAGTCGTCAGAGGGGTCGAATGAAAAACTGTTTTTT
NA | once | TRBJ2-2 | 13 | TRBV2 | CAIKKTPTGELFF | TGTGCCATCAAGAAGACCCCAACCGGGGAGCTGTTTTTT